This is a list of T cell receptor beta chains from one sample in a study of blood T cell repertoires in COVID-19. This table comes from immunoSEQ multiplex PCR, and its TCRdb copy is limited to in-frame clones, with some not included. The table lists some 150,000 clones, about 80% of them singletons, with 0.45% to 0.6% in the top ten. The sequenced material came from peripheral blood. These receptors came from a man in his fifties or sixties with acute or convalescent COVID-19. CDR3s include the opening cysteine and the closing phenylalanine or tryptophan. Fields, in order: clone size, D gene, V gene, J gene, CDR3 length, CDR3 DNA, CDR3 protein. A D gene is named only where the DNA matches it firmly. The size field is filled for only some rows; it gives once, few, many or a size class.

clone size: NA; D gene: TRBD1; V gene: TRBV20-1; J gene: TRBJ1-2; CDR3 length: 12; CDR3 DNA: TGCAGTGCTAGTGGGACAGGGGTCGGCTACACCTTC; CDR3 protein: CSASGTGVGYTF
clone size: NA; D gene: TRBD2; V gene: TRBV7-6; J gene: TRBJ2-2; CDR3 length: 15; CDR3 DNA: TGTGCCAGCAGCTTAAATAGCGGGGGCACCGGGGAGCTGTTTTTT; CDR3 protein: CASSLNSGGTGELFF
clone size: NA; D gene: TRBD1; V gene: TRBV18; J gene: TRBJ2-7; CDR3 length: 14; CDR3 DNA: TGTGCCAGCTCACCAGGGACAGGGTGGATCGAGCAGTACTTC; CDR3 protein: CASSPGTGWIEQYF
clone size: NA; D gene: NA; V gene: TRBV7-2; J gene: TRBJ2-5; CDR3 length: 15; CDR3 DNA: TGTGCCAGCAGCTTAGCAAGGGGGGAGGGGGAGACCCAGTACTTC; CDR3 protein: CASSLARGEGETQYF
clone size: NA; D gene: NA; V gene: TRBV25-1; J gene: TRBJ1-6; CDR3 length: 14; CDR3 DNA: TGTGCCAGCAGTGCATACGTAGCAAATTCACCCCTCCACTTT; CDR3 protein: CASSAYVANSPLHF
clone size: few; D gene: TRBD1; V gene: TRBV6-2/TRBV6-3; J gene: TRBJ2-2; CDR3 length: 14; CDR3 DNA: TGTGCCAGCAGTTACCGGACAGGGGCCGGGGAGCTGTTTTTT; CDR3 protein: CASSYRTGAGELFF
clone size: NA; D gene: NA; V gene: TRBV2; J gene: TRBJ2-2; CDR3 length: 14; CDR3 DNA: TGTGCCAGCAGTGAAAGGGCTAGCGCTACGGAGCTGTTTTTT; CDR3 protein: CASSERASATELFF
clone size: NA; D gene: TRBD1; V gene: TRBV14; J gene: TRBJ2-2; CDR3 length: 18; CDR3 DNA: TGTGCCAGCAGCCAAGATCGTGGTACAGGGGCCCCGACCGGGGAGCTGTTTTTT; CDR3 protein: CASSQDRGTGAPTGELFF
clone size: once; D gene: TRBD2; V gene: TRBV9; J gene: TRBJ2-3; CDR3 length: 14; CDR3 DNA: TGTGCCAGCAGCGCGGGACTAGTGGAGGGTACGCAGTATTTT; CDR3 protein: CASSAGLVEGTQYF
clone size: NA; D gene: NA; V gene: TRBV4-1; J gene: TRBJ1-2; CDR3 length: 15; CDR3 DNA: TGCGCCAGCAGCCAAGATTGGGCAGCTAACTATGGCTACACCTTC; CDR3 protein: CASSQDWAANYGYTF
clone size: NA; D gene: NA; V gene: TRBV28; J gene: TRBJ2-7; CDR3 length: 13; CDR3 DNA: TGTGCCAGCAGTTCTGGCTCGACCTACGAGCAGTACTTC; CDR3 protein: CASSSGSTYEQYF
clone size: NA; D gene: NA; V gene: TRBV12-3/TRBV12-4; J gene: TRBJ1-1; CDR3 length: 13; CDR3 DNA: TGTGCCAGCAGTTTAAACAGGGTCACTGAAGCTTTCTTT; CDR3 protein: CASSLNRVTEAFF
clone size: NA; D gene: TRBD1; V gene: TRBV6-6; J gene: TRBJ1-1; CDR3 length: 13; CDR3 DNA: TGTGCCAGCAGGACAGGGGTGGGCACTGAAGCTTTCTTT; CDR3 protein: CASRTGVGTEAFF
clone size: NA; D gene: TRBD1; V gene: TRBV5-4; J gene: TRBJ2-7; CDR3 length: 13; CDR3 DNA: TGTGCCAGCAGCATTCAGGGGGCCTACGAGCAGTACTTC; CDR3 protein: CASSIQGAYEQYF
clone size: few; D gene: NA; V gene: TRBV28; J gene: TRBJ1-2; CDR3 length: 12; CDR3 DNA: TGTGCCAGCACCCAGGGCAACTATGGCTACACCTTC; CDR3 protein: CASTQGNYGYTF
clone size: NA; D gene: NA; V gene: TRBV6-5; J gene: TRBJ1-2; CDR3 length: 11; CDR3 DNA: TGTGCCAGCAGTTCGGGGTTTGGCTACACCTTC; CDR3 protein: CASSSGFGYTF